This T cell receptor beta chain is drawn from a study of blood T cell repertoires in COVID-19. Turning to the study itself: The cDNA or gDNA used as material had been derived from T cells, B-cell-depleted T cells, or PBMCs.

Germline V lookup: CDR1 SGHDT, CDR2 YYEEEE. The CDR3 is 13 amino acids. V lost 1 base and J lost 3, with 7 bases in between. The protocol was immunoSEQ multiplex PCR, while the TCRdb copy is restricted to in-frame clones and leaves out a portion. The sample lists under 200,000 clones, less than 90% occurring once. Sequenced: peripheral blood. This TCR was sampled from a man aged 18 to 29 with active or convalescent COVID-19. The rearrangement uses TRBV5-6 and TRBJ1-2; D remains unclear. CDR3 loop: CASSLHGDYGYTF. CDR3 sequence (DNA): TGTGCCAGCAGCTTGCACGGGGACTATGGCTACACCTTC.